This T cell receptor (beta chain) was sequenced during a study of blood T cell repertoires in COVID-19 (dated by TCRdb to the early 2020s). At the level of the whole study: The collaborator samples originated in the United States, Italy and Spain and spanned the acute and convalescent phases of COVID-19. Deeply sampled blood TCRbeta repertoires from subjects exposed to, actively infected with, or recovered from COVID-19 were included in the dataset. HLA class I and class II types, where available, came from metadata supplied by the sample provider rather than from assay-based typing. The sample metadata nearly always contained a de-identified subject ID, COVID-19 status, age in years and sex. The prospective study material was composed of cDNA or gDNA derived from T cells, B-cell-depleted T cells, or PBMCs. Samples were obtained from the ongoing ImmuneRACE study (first 160 participants) and from about 1,300 subjects provided by 6 global collaborators. The repertoires were released in a freely available public database intended as a resource for research on the immune response to SARS-CoV-2.

As for this clone: Its binding antigen is unknown. No base qualities exist here, and no much larger clone lies one base off it.

TCRbeta CDR3 regions were amplified from genomic DNA using the immunoSEQ Assay, a bias-controlled multiplex PCR. Concerning the study's data processing: The number of nucleated cells in each sample was estimated from the amplification of reference gene primers within the assay. To quantify the absolute abundance of each unique TCRbeta CDR3 rearrangement, sequence reads were collapsed and filtered. For each sample, productive Simpson clonality was calculated as the square root of Simpson's diversity index over productive rearrangements. This immuneACCESS table, as held by TCRdb, lists in-frame sequences with V and J called but not all clones. Of the missing ones, under half trace to an unresolved V gene in checked studies; the others have no known cause. V, J and clone size are those of that table, while D and trimming were read from the DNA. Across this sample there are 200,000 to 300,000 clones, with around 90% seen only once. The ten largest clonotypes hold around 7.2% of the sample.

Study-wide conclusions, independent of this receptor: Clinical and demographic metadata were provided uncurated, with the amount varying by source and participant.

Samples from volunteer blood donors who had recovered from COVID-19 were contributed by a second Seattle source. The collaborating institutions used their own protocols to collect whole blood in K2EDTA tubes. For TCRbeta analysis, collaborators shipped samples in one of three forms: frozen whole blood, isolated PBMCs, or DNA extracted from either of those sample types. The receptor was derived from a man aged 55 to 70 who had recovered from COVID-19. The sequenced sample was peripheral blood.

The DNA sequence reads TGTGCCAGCAGCCCGACAGGGACCACCTACGAGCAGTACTTC. Its amino acids are CASSPTGTTYEQYF. This chain is built from TRBV13 and TRBJ2-7; TRBD1 matches 7 bases in the middle. Measured from the cysteine to the phenylalanine, the CDR3 is 14 residues long. Only the CDR3 DNA stays, 42 bases, in frame from base 1. Taken from the germline V gene (reference sequence), the CDR1 and CDR2 loops are PRHDT and FYEKMQ. For this chain, trimming is 5 bases at the V end and 2 bases at the J end, and the number of junction bases without a gene match is 6.